These T cell receptor beta chains were read from a single sample in a study of CD8+ T cells in alopecia areata. The table came from immunoSEQ multiplex PCR; TCRdb's copy has only in-frame clones and leaves some out. Of 150,000 to 250,000 clones listed, roughly 60% are singletons. Sequenced here: CD4+ T cells sorted from blood, sampled at week 24, from a patient treated with tofacitinib. The source of these receptors is a human donor with alopecia areata. Each CDR3 is given with its conserved first and last residue. A D gene is named only where the DNA matches it firmly. Clone size is shown for a subset of rows, as once, few, many or a class of expanded clone.

TRBD1	TRBV2	.	TRBJ1-2	16	TGTGCCAGCAGTTATACTACCACAGGGGGAGACTATGGCTACACCTTC	CASSYTTTGGDYGYTF
.	TRBV30	.	TRBJ1-1	13	TGTGCCTGGAGAAGAAACCCGGACACTGAAGCTTTCTTT	CAWRRNPDTEAFF
.	TRBV29-1	.	TRBJ2-3	16	TGCAGCGTTGAGGGTGGCAGGCGCTCCTCCACAGATACGCAGTATTTT	CSVEGGRRSSTDTQYF
TRBD1	TRBV29-1	.	TRBJ2-2	15	TGCAGCGCCACCGGACAGGGGGCGGACACCGGGGAGCTGTTTTTT	CSATGQGADTGELFF
TRBD1	TRBV18	few	TRBJ1-1	17	TGTGCCAGCTCACCAGGAATACAGGGGGGACGGAACACTGAAGCTTTCTTT	CASSPGIQGGRNTEAFF
TRBD2	TRBV9	few	TRBJ2-3	15	TGTGCCAGCAGGAAACTAGCGGGACTCACAGATACGCAGTATTTT	CASRKLAGLTDTQYF
.	TRBV5-6	.	TRBJ1-6	15	TGTGCCAGCAGCTTGGAGACCTCCTATAATTCACCCCTCCACTTT	CASSLETSYNSPLHF
TRBD1	TRBV14	.	TRBJ2-4	12	TGTGCCAGCAGCAGACAGGGCGGCATTCAGTACTTC	CASSRQGGIQYF
.	TRBV10-3	few	TRBJ2-3	14	TGTGCCATCAGCGGGCAGTTTGAGTCAGATACGCAGTATTTT	CAISGQFESDTQYF
TRBD1	TRBV19	.	TRBJ2-2	14	TGTGCCAGTAGGCAGGGGGCGGCCCGCGGGGAGCTGTTTTTT	CASRQGAARGELFF
.	TRBV7-3	.	TRBJ2-3	14	TGTGCCAGCAGCTTGGTGGGCAGCACAGATACGCAGTATTTT	CASSLVGSTDTQYF
TRBD1	TRBV4-2	.	TRBJ1-2	15	TGTGCCAGCAGCCAAGATCTGACGGCAGGGGGTGGCTACACCTTC	CASSQDLTAGGGYTF
TRBD2	TRBV30	.	TRBJ2-5	17	TGTGCCTGGACGCCGGGACTAGCGGGACAAAGGGGAGAGACCCAGTACTTC	CAWTPGLAGQRGETQYF
TRBD2	TRBV29-1	.	TRBJ2-3	15	TGCAGCGTTGCGGGGGCTAGCGGGAACACAGATACGCAGTATTTT	CSVAGASGNTDTQYF
.	TRBV7-3	.	TRBJ2-1	16	TGTGCCAGCAGCTTAGGTCAAGCCCCAACCTACAATGAGCAGTTCTTC	CASSLGQAPTYNEQFF
TRBD1	TRBV7-2	.	TRBJ1-1	16	TGTGCCAGCAGCGGACAACCACAGGGGGGGGACACTGAAGCTTTCTTT	CASSGQPQGGDTEAFF
.	TRBV9	.	TRBJ1-4	14	TGTGCCAGCAGCGTAGGATCCCGTAATGAAAAACTGTTTTTT	CASSVGSRNEKLFF
TRBD1	TRBV19	many	TRBJ1-5	15	TGTGCCAGTGGACCCGGACAGGGTTTTTATCAGCCCCAGCATTTT	CASGPGQGFYQPQHF
.	TRBV30	.	TRBJ2-7	15	TGTGCCTGGATTCCCGGGACACTCGGCTCCTACGAGCAGTACTTC	CAWIPGTLGSYEQYF
TRBD2	TRBV7-8	.	TRBJ2-3	16	TGTGCCAGCAGCTTAGCGACTAGCGGGAGCACAGATACGCAGTATTTT	CASSLATSGSTDTQYF
.	TRBV7-2	.	TRBJ1-1	13	TGTGCCAGCAGCTTAGGGCCCGAACTTGAGGCTTTCTTT	CASSLGPELEAFF
TRBD1	TRBV2	.	TRBJ1-2	16	TGTGCCAGCAGTGTGGTTCGGACAGGGATGTCTGATGGCTACACCTTC	CASSVVRTGMSDGYTF
.	TRBV7-9	.	TRBJ2-5	14	TGTGCCAGCAGCCCCGGGACGTCGCTAGAGACCCAGTACTTC	CASSPGTSLETQYF
.	TRBV27	.	TRBJ2-7	15	TGTGCCAGCAGTTCGACTGGGGGGGCACGTGGCGAGCAGTACTTC	CASSSTGGARGEQYF
.	TRBV4-2	.	TRBJ2-7	13	TGTGCCAGCAGCCAAGGCGCGGGGCACGAGCAGTACTTC	CASSQGAGHEQYF
.	TRBV7-3	few	TRBJ2-2	12	TGTGCCAGCAGCTTTTGGACCGGGGAGCTGTTTTTT	CASSFWTGELFF
TRBD1	TRBV29-1	.	TRBJ2-3	14	TGCAGCGTGGCCGGGACAGGGGGCACAGATACGCAGTATTTT	CSVAGTGGTDTQYF
.	TRBV29-1	.	TRBJ1-2	15	TGCAGCGTACCCTCTTATGGGCCGTTGCGCTATGGCTACACCTTC	CSVPSYGPLRYGYTF
.	TRBV9	few	TRBJ1-2	15	TGTGCCAGCAGCGTCGGGGGGAGAGACGACTATGGCTACACCTTC	CASSVGGRDDYGYTF
.	TRBV5-1	.	TRBJ2-3	13	TGCGCCAGCAGCCCGGATGGGACAGATACGCAGTATTTT	CASSPDGTDTQYF
.	TRBV2	.	TRBJ2-7	14	TGTGCCAGCAGTGTGGACGGCGGATCTATCGAGCAGTACTTC	CASSVDGGSIEQYF
.	TRBV29-1	.	TRBJ1-2	11	TGCAGCGTTTCCAGGGACTATGGCTACACCTTC	CSVSRDYGYTF